This T cell receptor (beta chain) was found in a study of post-analysis software for immune sequencing data. Across the study: Patients with relapsing-remitting, secondary progressive and progressive-relapsing multiple sclerosis courses were all represented.

Prepared TCR beta cDNA libraries contained unique molecular identifiers. TCRdb analysed the PCR reads with MiXCR anew, one entry per CDR3 protein. The repertoire includes about 500,000 distinct CDR3 sequences, roughly 45% of them detected once, and about 12% sits in the top ten. On this clonotype itself: Its antigen remains unidentified.

CDR1 is SQVTM, CDR2 ANQGSEA, per germline. CDR3 length: 14 residues. Trimming took off 5 bases at V and 3 bases at J, with 14 bases between the two ends. Study observations and caveats: About 5 TRBV segments were more frequent in patients than controls; TRBV5-6, TRBV5-1 and TRBV20-1 belonged to this group. Multiple sclerosis was associated with a significant reduction in normalized Chao1 diversity relative to controls.

Sequencing was carried out using blood. The source of this sequence is a girl under 18 with multiple sclerosis. The J gene is TRBJ2-1, the V gene TRBV29-1; possibly TRBD2 for D (6 bases). The CDR3 DNA reads TGCAGCGTTCCAATCCCTAGCGACTACAATGAGCAGTTCTTC. Encoded protein: CSVPIPSDYNEQFF.